This T cell receptor (beta chain) was recorded in a study of PD-L1 blockade in urothelial cancer. Only in-frame clones appear in the TCRdb table, and some are missing; sequencing was by immunoSEQ multiplex PCR. The data hold about 43,000 clones, with around four fifths observed a single time. This CDR3 region has 13 residues. CDR1 is SNHLY and CDR2 is FYNNEI in the germline V gene. The V gene end was trimmed by 4 bases and the J gene end by 5 bases; junction bases not matched to a gene: 2. The sample's time point: peripheral blood 6 weeks after treatment start. This clonotype originated in a man aged 60 to 75 with urothelial cancer. The chain recombines TRBV2 with TRBJ1-3; 7 bases are shared with TRBD1. The specimen comprised PBMCs, sampled around atezolizumab (anti-PD-L1) treatment. The CDR3, as DNA: TGTGCCAGCAGTGGACAGGGAAGAAACACCATATATTTT. Translation gives CASSGQGRNTIYF. The full variable domain, rest sourced from reference TRBV2 and TRBJ1-3, is EPEVTQTPSHQVTQMGQEVILRCVPISNHLYFYWYRQILGQKVEFLVSFYNNEISEKSEIFDDQFSVERPDGSNFTLKIRSTKLEDSAMYFCASSGQGRNTIYFGEGSWLTVV.